The entry below gives a single T cell receptor (beta chain) sequence along with its context. The data belong to a study of cytomegalovirus exposure and HLA in healthy donors. The donors comprised healthy bone marrow donors. Germline values: CDR1 SGHDT, CDR2 YYEEEE. Trimming removed 0 bases from V and 0 bases from J, with 10 bases in between. CDR3 length: 16 residues. In the PCR, 60 Vbeta and 13 Jbeta primers were used. Repertoires were generated with immunoSEQ multiplex PCR, while TCRdb's copy carries only in-frame clones and drops some. The table has roughly 150,000 clones, 65% to 70% seen once. The source is a man aged 30 to 45 in good health and CMV-seropositive. The sample was PBMCs. The V call is TRBV5-6, the J call TRBJ2-1; D ambiguous. The CDR3 sequence is CASSLALVVSYNEQFF. The CDR3 bases are TGTGCCAGCAGCTTGGCCCTAGTTGTCTCCTACAATGAGCAGTTCTTC.